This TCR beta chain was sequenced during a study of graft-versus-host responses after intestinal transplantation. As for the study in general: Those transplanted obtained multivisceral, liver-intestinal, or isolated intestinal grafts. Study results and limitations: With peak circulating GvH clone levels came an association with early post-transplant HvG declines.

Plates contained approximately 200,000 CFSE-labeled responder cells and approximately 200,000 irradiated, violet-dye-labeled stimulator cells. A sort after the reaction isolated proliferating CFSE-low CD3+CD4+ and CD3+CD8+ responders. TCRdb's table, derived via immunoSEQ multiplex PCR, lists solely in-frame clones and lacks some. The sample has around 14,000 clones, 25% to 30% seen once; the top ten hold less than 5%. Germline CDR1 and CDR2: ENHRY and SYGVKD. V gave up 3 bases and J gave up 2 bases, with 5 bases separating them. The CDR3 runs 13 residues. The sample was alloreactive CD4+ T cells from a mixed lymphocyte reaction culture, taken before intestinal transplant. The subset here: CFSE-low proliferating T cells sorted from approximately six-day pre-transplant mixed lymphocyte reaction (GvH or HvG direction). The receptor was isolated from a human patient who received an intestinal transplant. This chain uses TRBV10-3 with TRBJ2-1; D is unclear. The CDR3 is CAISDGAYNEQFF. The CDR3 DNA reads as TGTGCCATCAGTGATGGGGCCTACAATGAGCAGTTCTTC.